What follows is one T cell receptor beta chain and its context. No antigen is known for it. Only in-frame clones appear in the TCRdb table, and some are missing; sequencing was by immunoSEQ multiplex PCR. This table has roughly 150,000 clones, 88% appearing once. The data are from a study of radiation and T cells in renal cell carcinoma. Overall study context: Nephrectomy followed 15 Gy stereotactic body radiation by 4 weeks.

The study, taken as a whole, reports: Top tumor clonotypes rose in blood 2 weeks post-radiation, then contracted.

V gave up 2 bases and J gave up 2 bases, with 9 bases separating them. CDR3 length: 14 amino acids. Per the germline V gene, CDR1 is SGHTS and CDR2 is YDEGEE. The time point: baseline pretreatment blood. As for treatment: 15 Gy SBRT to primary tumor, nephrectomy 4 weeks later. Blood was sampled at baseline, 2 weeks and 4 weeks after SBRT. The receptor comes from a woman in her sixties or seventies with renal cell carcinoma. This sample comprised blood, obtained from a patient whose treatment included radiotherapy and nephrectomy. V and J are TRBV5-8 and TRBJ2-3; D call uncertain. The CDR3 region has the DNA TGTGCCAGCAGCTTTCTGTCCTTCACAGATACGCAGTATTTT. Its protein product is CASSFLSFTDTQYF.